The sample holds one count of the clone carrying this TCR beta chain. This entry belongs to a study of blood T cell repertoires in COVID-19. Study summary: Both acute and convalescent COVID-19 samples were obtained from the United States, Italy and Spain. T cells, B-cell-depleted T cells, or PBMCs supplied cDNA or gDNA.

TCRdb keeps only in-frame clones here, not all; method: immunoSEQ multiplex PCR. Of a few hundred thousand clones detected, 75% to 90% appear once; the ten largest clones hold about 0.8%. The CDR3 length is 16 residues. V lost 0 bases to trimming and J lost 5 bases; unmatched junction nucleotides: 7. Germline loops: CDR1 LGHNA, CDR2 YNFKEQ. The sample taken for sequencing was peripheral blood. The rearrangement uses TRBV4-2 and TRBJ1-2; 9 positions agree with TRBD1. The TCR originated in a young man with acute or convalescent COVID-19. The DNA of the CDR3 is TGTGCCAGCAGCCAAGAAGGGGACAGGGTTGGGTATGGCTACACCTTC. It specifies CASSQEGDRVGYGYTF.